These 24 T cell receptor beta chains share one sample of origin, sequenced in a study of shared clonotypes between healthy human individuals. Repertoires were generated with immunoSEQ multiplex PCR, while TCRdb's copy carries only in-frame clones and drops some. The sample records approximately 980,000 clones, about 80% being singletons. Sequences were obtained from memory CD4+ T cells sorted from blood. The subset: CD45RA-negative fraction. The receptor set was obtained from a young man in good health.

The genes are TRBV5-5 and TRBJ1-5; D gene uncertain. Trimming pared 2 bases from V and 2 bases from J, leaving 5 bases between. CDR1 and CDR2 (germline): SGHKS, YYEKEE (reference sequence). This CDR3 has 13 amino acids. DNA of the CDR3: TGTGCCAGCAGCTTCTGGGGCAATCAGCCCCAGCATTTT. Translated, it gives CASSFWGNQPQHF. Supplemented by reference TRBV5-5 and TRBJ1-5, the full variable domain reads DAGVTQSPTHLIKTRGQQVTLRCSPISGHKSVSWYQQVLGQGPQFIFQYYEKEERGRGNFPDRFSARQFPNYSSELNVNALLLGDSALYLCASSFWGNQPQHFGDGTRLSIL.

The chain combines TRBV6-1 with TRBJ1-5, with a possible D match to TRBD1 (5 bases). The CDR3 consists of 14 residues. The germline CDR1 and CDR2 sequences are MNHNS and SASEGT. V lost 10 bases and J lost 6, with 19 bases in between. As DNA, the CDR3 is TGTGCCACCTGGGGGGGTGCTTCACGTCAGCCCCAGCATTTT. Its protein is CATWGGASRQPQHF.

The CDR3 sequence is CASSRPSGGGAVEQFF. CDR3 DNA sequence: TGTGCCAGCAGCCGACCCTCGGGCGGGGGGGCGGTTGAGCAGTTCTTC. V is TRBV7-9 and J is TRBJ2-1; 9 positions agree with TRBD2. The CDR3 length is 16 residues. The germline gives CDR1 SEHNR, CDR2 FQNEAQ (reference sequence). V shed 5 bases, J shed 9 bases, and the junction held 14 bases outside the gene matches. The complete variable domain, with remaining parts taken from reference TRBV7-9 and TRBJ2-1, reads DTGVSQNPRHKITKRGQNVTFRCDPISEHNRLYWYRQTLGQGPEFLTYFQNEAQLEKSRLLSDRFSAERPKGSFSTLEIQRTEQGDSAMYLCASSRPSGGGAVEQFFGPGTRLTVL.

The CDR3, as DNA: TGTGCCTGGGAGCCCCGGACTAGCGTCTACAATGAGCAGTTCTTC. It is translated as CAWEPRTSVYNEQFF. The rearrangement uses TRBV30 and TRBJ2-1, with 9 bases fitting TRBD2. This CDR3 comprises 15 residues. Germline-derived CDR1 and CDR2 are GTSNPN and SVGIG (reference sequence). The V gene end was trimmed by 5 bases and the J gene end by 3 bases; junction bases not matched to a gene: 8.

V is TRBV30 and J is TRBJ2-7, with 9 positions matching TRBD1. CDR1 and CDR2 (germline): GTSNPN, SVGIG (reference sequence). V shed 3 bases, J shed 9 bases, and the junction held 12 bases outside the gene matches. There are 14 residues in the CDR3. The DNA of the CDR3 is TGTGCCTGGAGGGGCACAGGGGGCGGACGTGGGCAGTACTTC. The encoded protein is CAWRGTGGGRGQYF.

Only a few counts were recorded for this clone. The rearrangement joins TRBV2 to TRBJ1-1; no clear D. This CDR3 has 12 amino acids. Trimming took off 4 bases at V and 8 bases at J, with 11 bases between the two ends. In germline, CDR1 is SNHLY, CDR2 FYNNEI. CDR3 DNA sequence: TGTGCCAGCAGTGCGACATGGACCGAAGCTTTCTTT. Amino acid sequence: CASSATWTEAFF.

This clone was recorded at least ten times. The same CDR3 is also encoded by other DNA sequences in this sample. The chain joins TRBV5-1 to TRBJ2-4; the match to TRBD1 covers 7 bases. The V segment lost 4 bases and the J segment 4 bases; nucleotides outside the gene matches: 5. This CDR3 comprises 14 residues. Germline V gene sequence: CDR1 SGHRS, CDR2 YFSETQ. CDR3 DNA: TGCGCCAGCAGCCCGGGACAGATTAAAAACATTCAGTACTTC. It yields the protein CASSPGQIKNIQYF.

The rearrangement uses TRBV6-1 and TRBJ2-7; maybe TRBD1 (5 bases). This CDR3 has 15 residues. In germline, CDR1 is MNHNS, CDR2 SASEGT. Trimming cost V 2 bases and J 2 bases, with 13 bases left between them. This CDR3 reads CASSEYLGAAYEQYF. For the CDR3, the DNA is TGTGCCAGCAGTGAATACCTAGGGGCGGCCTACGAGCAGTACTTC.

V usage is TRBV7-8 and J usage is TRBJ2-5; 10 positions agree with TRBD2. The CDR3 spans 16 residues. V was pared by 5 bases and J by 1 base, with 7 bases of the junction left unmatched. Germline V gene sequence: CDR1 SGHVS, CDR2 FQNEAQ. The CDR3 sequence is CASSPGTSAIQETQYF. The CDR3 nucleotides are TGTGCCAGCAGCCCCGGGACTAGCGCGATCCAAGAGACCCAGTACTTC.

A single count supports this clone. V usage is TRBV7-9 and J usage is TRBJ2-1; tentatively, D is TRBD1 (6 bases). Germline assignment: CDR1 SEHNR and CDR2 FQNEAQ (reference sequence). Trimming removed 5 bases at V and 6 bases at J, with 20 bases between. The CDR3 sequence is 16 residues long. As DNA, the CDR3 is TGTGCCAGCAGCCTGGGGTGGCCAGGGGCGTTCAATGAGCAGTTCTTC. Translating it yields CASSLGWPGAFNEQFF.

The V gene is TRBV30, the J gene TRBJ1-1, with D uncertain. Germline V gives CDR1 GTSNPN, CDR2 SVGIG (reference sequence). The CDR3 covers 14 residues. The V gene lost 3 bases and the J gene lost 3 bases, with 14 bases spanning the gap. The CDR3 DNA sequence: TGTGCCTGGAGGGCGGGCCTATGGTACACTGAAGCTTTCTTT. Its protein is CAWRAGLWYTEAFF.

The rearrangement links TRBV30 to TRBJ1-5; D not resolved. Trimming stripped 3 bases from V and 2 bases from J, with 5 bases between. This CDR3 region has 12 residues. Per germline, CDR1 GTSNPN and CDR2 SVGIG (reference sequence). CDR3 loop: CAWRLGNQPQHF. The CDR3 DNA reads TGTGCCTGGAGACTGGGCAATCAGCCCCAGCATTTT.

This rearrangement joins TRBV11-2 to TRBJ1-4; 8 positions agree with TRBD1. Germline assignment: CDR1 SGHAT and CDR2 FQNNGV. Unmatched junction bases numbered 8, after V lost 0 bases and J lost 8 bases. The CDR3 is made up of 16 amino acids. DNA for the CDR3: TGTGCCAGCAGCTTAGAAGGCAGGGGGCGAGGGGAAAAACTGTTTTTT. Its protein is CASSLEGRGRGEKLFF.

This rearrangement joins TRBV27 to TRBJ2-3; D is possibly TRBD1 or TRBD2 (5 bases each). The CDR3 runs to 15 residues. Germline V gene lookup returns CDR1 MNHEY and CDR2 SMNVEV (reference sequence). The germline V and J ends were trimmed by 4 bases and 1 base, with 12 bases remaining between them. CDR3 in DNA: TGTGCCAGCAGTTCGAGGGACGGACGCACAGATACGCAGTATTTT. Amino acids: CASSSRDGRTDTQYF.

V is TRBV6-5 and J is TRBJ2-3; the D gene is possibly TRBD1 (5 bases). Germline V gene sequence: CDR1 MNHEY, CDR2 SVGAGI. This CDR3 contains 11 residues. V lost 8 bases to trimming and J lost 7 bases, with 10 bases between them. DNA for the CDR3: TGTGCCAGCGGCCAGGGTAATACGCAGTATTTT. This gives the protein CASGQGNTQYF.

This clone appeared a single time. Other DNA sequences in this specimen translate into the identical CDR3. The genes are TRBV28 and TRBJ1-6; D unresolved. With 5 bases removed from V and 4 bases from J, the gap between germline ends came to 9 bases. Germline V gene data show CDR1 as MDHEN and CDR2 as SYDVKM. This CDR3 contains 14 residues. As DNA, the CDR3 is TGTGCCAGCAGTCTCCCAAGTTATAATTCACCCCTCCACTTT. It specifies CASSLPSYNSPLHF.

The chain couples TRBV5-1 to TRBJ1-6; no firm D call. CDR1 is SGHRS, CDR2 YFSETQ, per germline. The V gene lost 2 bases and the J gene lost 8 bases, with 14 bases spanning the gap. CDR3 length: 15 amino acids. The chain's CDR3 is CASSLRAPDDSPLHF. The DNA of the CDR3 is TGCGCCAGCAGCTTAAGGGCCCCGGACGATTCACCCCTCCACTTT. Drawing the rest from reference TRBV5-1 and TRBJ1-6, the complete variable domain is KAGVTQTPRYLIKTRGQQVTLSCSPISGHRSVSWYQQTPGQGLQFLFEYFSETQRNKGNFPGRFSGRQFSNSRSEMNVSTLELGDSALYLCASSLRAPDDSPLHFGNGTRLTVT.

V usage is TRBV11-2 and J usage is TRBJ2-2, with D possibly matching TRBD2 (5 bases). The CDR3 length is 16 residues. The V end lost 3 bases, the J end lost 6 bases, and 17 bases lay between the germline ends. The germline gives CDR1 SGHAT, CDR2 FQNNGV. The CDR3 sequence: CASSLVAGGGAGELFF. The CDR3, as DNA: TGTGCCAGCAGCTTGGTAGCAGGAGGCGGAGCCGGGGAGCTGTTTTTT. Drawing the rest from reference TRBV11-2 and TRBJ2-2, the complete variable domain is EAGVAQSPRYKIIEKRQSVAFWCNPISGHATLYWYQQILGQGPKLLIQFQNNGVVDDSQLPKDRFSAERLKGVDSTLKIQPAKLEDSAVYLCASSLVAGGGAGELFFGEGSRLTVL.

With regard to this clone: This CDR3 is also generated by other DNA sequences in the sample. The chain uses TRBV5-1 and TRBJ1-6; no firm D call. Looked up from germline, CDR1 is SGHRS and CDR2 is YFSETQ. The V end was cut by 0 bases, the J end by 9 bases, with 7 bases between. This CDR3 contains 13 residues. The CDR3 loop reads CASSLELGSPLHF. The CDR3 DNA follows: TGCGCCAGCAGCTTGGAGTTGGGTTCACCCCTCCACTTT.

For this clone: Sequence at one end of the junction differs from germline and may be a read error. This chain uses TRBV5-4 with TRBJ2-2, with a tentative D call TRBD1 (6 bases). The CDR3 loop spans 14 amino acids. Germline CDR1 is SGHNT and CDR2 is YYREEE (reference sequence). The CDR3 reads CASSLDSLTGELFF. CDR3 nucleotides: TGTGCCAGCAGTTTGGACAGTCTCACCGGGGAGCTGTTTTTT.

This chain links TRBV5-1 with TRBJ2-1; D is unclear. The CDR3 length is 16 residues. CDR1 and CDR2 from the germline V gene are SGHRS and YFSETQ. Trimming pared 4 bases from V and 0 bases from J, leaving 14 bases between. The chain's CDR3 is CASSLSPRSSYNEQFF. Written as DNA, the CDR3 is TGCGCCAGCAGCCTTAGCCCCAGGAGCTCCTACAATGAGCAGTTCTTC.

In the case of this clone: Other DNA variants within this sample encode the same CDR3. The CDR3 sequence is CASSPSRNEQFF. The CDR3 region has the DNA TGTGCCAGCTCACCATCGAGGAATGAGCAGTTCTTC. The chain recombines TRBV18 with TRBJ2-1; D gene uncertain. The CDR3 totals 12 residues. V gave up 2 bases and J gave up 7 bases, with 6 bases separating them. Germline loops: CDR1 KGHSH, CDR2 LQKENI.

The CDR3 nucleotides read TGTGCCAGCAGCCTGGCGGGGGTCGGGGAGCTGTTTTTT. It yields the protein CASSLAGVGELFF. This rearrangement joins TRBV5-4 to TRBJ2-2, with 7 bases aligning to TRBD2. Germline values: CDR1 SGHNT, CDR2 YYREEE (reference sequence). The V segment lost 4 bases and the J segment 7 bases; nucleotides outside the gene matches: 4. This CDR3 has 13 amino acids.

The gene calls are TRBV6-5 and TRBJ2-6; tentative D call: TRBD1 (6 bases). V lost 4 bases, J lost 0 bases, and 10 bases lay in between. CDR3 length equals 16 residues. Germline V lookup: CDR1 MNHEY, CDR2 SVGAGI. CDR3 DNA: TGTGCCAGCAGTTCAAACAGGGACTCTGGGGCCAACGTCCTGACTTTC. It is translated as CASSSNRDSGANVLTF.